This entry is about one TCR beta chain. The antigen remains undetermined. The CDR3 covers 17 residues. V gave up 3 bases and J gave up 3 bases; unmatched junction bases: 9. The germline CDR1 and CDR2 sequences are KGHDR and SFDVKD. The sample is drawn from a study of T cells after yellow fever vaccination. Across the whole study: Fractions of low cell number were prepared using SMART-Seq v4 Ultra Low Input.

Study-wide results and caveats: Booster sampling recovered most clones from primary vaccination (nearly 98% CD4, around 90% CD8). Abundant bulk-derived clonotypes could contaminate FACS-sorted repertoires.

TCRdb reprocessed the 5' RACE reads with MiXCR, giving one entry per CDR3 protein. Among some 670,000 distinct CDR3 sequences listed, around 12% were seen once. Sequences were derived from PBMCs, sampled on the day of the yellow fever booster vaccination. The chain recombines TRBV24-1 with TRBJ2-3; 9 bases map to TRBD1. The receptor was isolated from a man aged 30 to 39 who received the YFV17D yellow fever vaccine. The CDR3 DNA follows: TGTGCCACCAGTGATCTTGGGACAGGGTGGAGGACAGATACGCAGTATTTT. This codes for CATSDLGTGWRTDTQYF.